This T cell receptor beta chain was identified during a study of cytomegalovirus exposure and HLA in healthy donors. The CDR3 has 13 residues. V was cut by 11 bases and J by 7 bases, with 18 bases left in between. Looked up from germline, CDR1 is MNHNS and CDR2 is SASEGT. 13 Jbeta primers and 60 Vbeta primers were used for the PCR. Sequencing was performed with immunoSEQ multiplex PCR; in TCRdb, only in-frame clones are kept and a portion is missing. The repertoire holds some 120,000 clones, with 65% to 90% as singletons. With regard to this clone: No antigen is known for it.

General study findings and limits: The likely explanation for a cluster of highly shared sequence variants was sequencing artifact. DRB1 had the most TCR associations and HLA-C the fewest, a later analysis found, with rates varying by HLA locus. In terms of immune exposure information, only CMV serostatus was available.

The receptor was derived from a woman aged 18-29 years in good health and CMV-seropositive. The gene calls are TRBV6-1 and TRBJ1-3; D is undetermined. Sequencing was carried out using PBMCs. The CDR3 protein is CAHNEQAGNTIYF. In DNA, the CDR3 is TGTGCCCACAACGAGCAAGCGGGGAACACCATATATTTT.